The 30 T cell receptor beta chains listed next were all sequenced from one sample in a study of cytomegalovirus exposure and HLA in healthy donors. Researchers ran the PCR with 60 Vbeta and 13 Jbeta primers. Sequencing used immunoSEQ multiplex PCR; TCRdb keeps in-frame clones, though not all of them. Here the sample spans around 55,000 clones, about three quarters being singletons. The sequenced sample was PBMCs. The receptor source for this set is a female donor in good health and CMV-seronegative.

A note on this clone: The sample holds other DNA sequences that translate to the same CDR3. The chain couples TRBV5-4 to TRBJ2-7; 9 nucleotides match TRBD2. CDR1 SGHNT and CDR2 YYREEE come from the germline V gene (reference sequence). V lost 4 bases, J lost 9 bases, and 14 bases stayed unmatched. This CDR3 region has 15 residues. The CDR3 DNA follows: TGTGCCAGCAGCCCGGACGCTAGCGGGACCCTAGGGCAGTACTTC. Translated, it gives CASSPDASGTLGQYF.

V gene TRBV7-3 combines with J gene TRBJ2-5, with D possibly TRBD2 on 6 matching bases. Trimming shortened V by 0 bases and J by 5 bases, and 10 bases separated the two germline ends. Germline V gene data show CDR1 as SGHTA and CDR2 as FQGTGA. This CDR3 has 14 residues. The CDR3 DNA reads as TGTGCCAGCAGCTTAACTCGGGGGATTGAGACCCAGTACTTC. Its translation: CASSLTRGIETQYF.

The CDR3 protein is CASSPLKGGRINEQFF. DNA for the CDR3: TGTGCCAGCAGTCCCCTTAAGGGGGGGCGGATTAATGAGCAGTTCTTC. V gene TRBV28 combines with J gene TRBJ2-1; D may be TRBD2 (7 bases). CDR3 size: 16 residues. Germline loops: CDR1 MDHEN, CDR2 SYDVKM. V shed 5 bases and J shed 7 bases, with 21 bases lying between them.

The chain carries TRBV20-1 and TRBJ2-5; D gene unclear. Germline V lookup: CDR1 DFQATT, CDR2 SNEGSKA (reference sequence). V was pared by 4 bases and J by 5 bases, with 8 bases between. The CDR3 has 11 amino acids. This CDR3 reads CSATRQETQYF. DNA for the CDR3: TGCAGTGCTACTAGGCAGGAGACCCAGTACTTC.

The chain uses TRBV5-5 and TRBJ1-4, with D possibly being TRBD1 (5 bases). V lost 2 bases and J 4 bases, leaving 9 bases between the germline ends. Looked up from germline, CDR1 is SGHKS and CDR2 is YYEKEE (reference sequence). This CDR3 region has 14 residues. The CDR3 here is CASSFPGVNEKLFF. The CDR3 coding sequence is TGTGCCAGCAGCTTCCCGGGGGTTAATGAAAAACTGTTTTTT. The entire variable domain, with the rest obtained from reference TRBV5-5 and TRBJ1-4, is as follows: DAGVTQSPTHLIKTRGQQVTLRCSPISGHKSVSWYQQVLGQGPQFIFQYYEKEERGRGNFPDRFSARQFPNYSSELNVNALLLGDSALYLCASSFPGVNEKLFFGSGTQLSVL.

This sequence joins TRBV14 and TRBJ2-1; 11 bases fit TRBD2. Germline assignment: CDR1 SGHDN and CDR2 FVKESK. The junction had 6 bases not matched to a gene; V was cut back by 4 bases and J by 10 bases. This CDR3 comprises 14 residues. As DNA, the CDR3 is TGTGCCAGCAGCCCTAGCGGGGGGACAAAGGAGCAGTTCTTC. As protein: CASSPSGGTKEQFF.

CDR3 bases: TGTGCCGGGGCAGGGGGGTACGAGCAGTACTTC. This sequence encodes CAGAGGYEQYF. This sequence joins TRBV30 and TRBJ2-7; TRBD1 is a possible D gene (7 bases). Germline lookup yields CDR1 GTSNPN and CDR2 SVGIG (reference sequence). The CDR3 totals 11 residues. The V and J ends lost 8 bases and 4 bases respectively, with 12 bases between them.

The chain links TRBV6-5 to TRBJ1-6; TRBD1 matches at 9 bases. Germline assignment: CDR1 MNHEY and CDR2 SVGAGI. V lost 6 bases, J lost 7 bases, and 7 bases stayed unmatched. CDR3 length equals 15 residues. The CDR3 region has the DNA TGTGCCAGCAGGACGCCGGGACAGGGAAATTCACCCCTCCACTTT. It yields the protein CASRTPGQGNSPLHF.

The chain recombines TRBV9 with TRBJ2-7; 7 nucleotides line up with TRBD1. Germline V gives CDR1 SGDLS, CDR2 YYNGEE. The trim removed 0 bases at V and 3 bases at J, leaving 6 bases unmatched. CDR3 size: 15 residues. This CDR3 reads CASSVAPGQLYEQYF. CDR3 in DNA: TGTGCCAGCAGCGTAGCTCCGGGACAGCTCTACGAGCAGTACTTC.

This chain links TRBV10-3 with TRBJ2-1; D possibly corresponds to TRBD2 (6 bases). This CDR3 region has 16 residues. From germline, CDR1 is ENHRY and CDR2 SYGVKD. The V gene lost 2 bases and the J gene lost 0 bases, with 11 bases spanning the gap. Here the CDR3 DNA reads TGTGCCATCAGTGAGCCGACTAGAACCTCCTACAATGAGCAGTTCTTC. This encodes CAISEPTRTSYNEQFF.

The CDR3 bases are TGTGCCAGCAGCCGCGCCGGGACAGGGGTTTTAAATCAGCCCCAGCATTTT. As protein: CASSRAGTGVLNQPQHF. The chain combines TRBV9 with TRBJ1-5; 10 nucleotides match TRBD1. Germline CDR1 reads SGDLS; CDR2 reads YYNGEE. The CDR3 is made up of 17 amino acids. The ends lost 4 bases at V and 4 bases at J; junction bases unmatched: 11.

The chain joins TRBV20-1 to TRBJ2-5; no definite D call. The J call is in doubt because the DNA end fits TRBJ2-7 better. Germline CDR1 DFQATT, CDR2 SNEGSKA (reference sequence). The length of the CDR3 is 11 residues. CDR3 nucleotide sequence: TGCAGTGCCCCCCTAACCTACGAGCAGTACTTC. Protein: CSAPLTYEQYF.

The genes are TRBV28 and TRBJ1-1, with D maybe TRBD1 (6 bases). Trimming removed 2 bases from V and 11 bases from J, with 15 bases in between. CDR3 length equals 13 residues. Per the germline V gene, CDR1 is MDHEN and CDR2 is SYDVKM. The CDR3 DNA sequence: TGTGCCAGCAGTTTAAGTACAGGGAATGTCGCTTTCTTT. Translating gives CASSLSTGNVAFF.

V usage is TRBV6-5 and J usage is TRBJ1-6; D remains unclear. This CDR3 is built from 15 residues. V was pared by 7 bases and J by 10 bases, with 20 bases between. From germline, CDR1 is MNHEY and CDR2 SVGAGI. The CDR3: CASTRKATAGSPLHF. CDR3 in DNA: TGTGCCAGCACCAGGAAGGCAACGGCAGGCTCACCCCTCCACTTT.

The chain combines TRBV5-1 with TRBJ1-2, with TRBD1 identical over 8 bases. The CDR3 length is 14 residues. Germline V gene data show CDR1 as SGHRS and CDR2 as YFSETQ. V dropped 4 bases and J dropped 7; count of bases not matched to a gene: 9. As DNA, the CDR3 is TGCGCCAGCAGCGCGGGACAGGAAGTAGGTGGCTACACCTTC. This translates into CASSAGQEVGGYTF.

This rearrangement joins TRBV15 to TRBJ1-2; 7 bases match TRBD1. J lost 3 bases, V lost 3 bases, and 4 bases had no gene match. There are 14 residues in the CDR3. Per the germline V gene, CDR1 is LNHNV and CDR2 is YYDKDF (reference sequence). CDR3 sequence (DNA): TGTGCCACCAGCAGTGACACAGGGGACTATGGCTACACCTTC. The encoded protein is CATSSDTGDYGYTF.

The rearrangement uses TRBV6-5 and TRBJ1-1; maybe TRBD1 (6 bases). V lost 2 bases and J lost 8, with 12 bases in between. CDR1 MNHEY and CDR2 SVGAGI come from the germline V gene. This CDR3 comprises 13 residues. CDR3 residues: CASSYPGQREAFF. CDR3 sequence (DNA): TGTGCCAGCAGTTACCCTGGACAGAGAGAAGCTTTCTTT.

This clone was recorded only once. The CDR3 DNA follows: TGTGCCAGCAGCGTAGACGCTGCCACTAGCACTGAAGCTTTCTTT. Translated, it gives CASSVDAATSTEAFF. The V and J genes are TRBV9 and TRBJ1-1; D gene ambiguous. The CDR3 sequence is 15 residues long. CDR1 and CDR2 (germline): SGDLS, YYNGEE. The ends were cut back, 0 bases at V and 4 bases at J, with 13 bases in the middle.

The chain links TRBV6-5 to TRBJ1-4; D gene ambiguous. Trimming removed 6 bases from V and 10 bases from J, with 9 bases in between. Germline CDR1 and CDR2: MNHEY and SVGAGI. The CDR3 loop spans 11 amino acids. CDR3 amino acids: CASSQEGKLFF. The CDR3 DNA sequence: TGTGCCAGCAGCCAGGAAGGAAAACTGTTTTTT.

This clone was seen just once. The rearrangement uses TRBV14 and TRBJ2-2; 7 nucleotides agree with TRBD1. Germline V gives CDR1 SGHDN, CDR2 FVKESK. J gave up 5 bases and V 1 base, and 7 bases lay outside the gene matches. CDR3 length: 16 amino acids. CDR3 sequence reads: CASSQVKGALTGELFF. CDR3 in DNA: TGTGCCAGCAGCCAAGTCAAGGGGGCACTAACCGGGGAGCTGTTTTTT.

This clone has a handful of counts. The V gene is TRBV2, the J gene TRBJ1-4; TRBD1 might be the D (6 bases). The CDR3 contains 13 residues. The V end was cut by 4 bases, the J end by 8 bases, with 11 bases between. Germline V gene lookup returns CDR1 SNHLY and CDR2 FYNNEI. Here the CDR3 reads CASSGAGEEKLFF. The CDR3 DNA sequence: TGTGCCAGCAGTGGGGCAGGGGAGGAAAAACTGTTTTTT. Supplemented by reference TRBV2 and TRBJ1-4, the full variable domain reads EPEVTQTPSHQVTQMGQEVILRCVPISNHLYFYWYRQILGQKVEFLVSFYNNEISEKSEIFDDQFSVERPDGSNFTLKIRSTKLEDSAMYFCASSGAGEEKLFFGSGTQLSVL.

The rearrangement uses TRBV4-1 and TRBJ2-5; TRBD2 matches at 12 bases. V trimming: 0 bases; J trimming: 0 bases; junction bases outside the gene matches: 2. There are 17 residues in the CDR3. Per the germline V gene, CDR1 is MGHRA and CDR2 is YSYEKL. CDR3 protein: CASSQDGTSGYQETQYF. CDR3 nucleotide sequence: TGCGCCAGCAGCCAAGATGGGACTAGCGGGTACCAAGAGACCCAGTACTTC.

The CDR3 protein is CASSIAVTGANVLTF. CDR3 in DNA: TGTGCCAGTAGTATAGCAGTAACCGGGGCCAACGTCCTGACTTTC. This chain connects TRBV19 to TRBJ2-6, with D hard to call. Trimming removed 1 base from V and 4 bases from J, with 8 bases in between. The CDR3 sequence is 15 residues long. From germline, CDR1 is LNHDA and CDR2 SQIVND (reference sequence).

This chain uses TRBV19 with TRBJ1-4; 9 positions match TRBD1. From germline, CDR1 is LNHDA and CDR2 SQIVND (reference sequence). This CDR3 contains 15 residues. The ends lost 6 bases at V and 5 bases at J; junction bases unmatched: 7. The CDR3 protein is CASRPGQGINEKLFF. The DNA of the CDR3 is TGTGCCAGTAGACCGGGACAGGGTATCAATGAAAAACTGTTTTTT. Drawing the rest from reference TRBV19 and TRBJ1-4, the complete variable domain is DGGITQSPKYLFRKEGQNVTLSCEQNLNHDAMYWYRQDPGQGLRLIYYSQIVNDFQKGDIAEGYSVSREKKESFPLTVTSAQKNPTAFYLCASRPGQGINEKLFFGSGTQLSVL.

The chain combines TRBV15 with TRBJ1-2; D uncertain. Germline V gene lookup returns CDR1 LNHNV and CDR2 YYDKDF (reference sequence). The CDR3 is made up of 12 amino acids. Trimming took off 1 base at V and 2 bases at J, with 2 bases between the two ends. Here the CDR3 reads CATSRANYGYTF. The CDR3 nucleotides read TGTGCCACCAGCAGAGCGAACTATGGCTACACCTTC.

CDR3 nucleotide sequence: TGTGCCAGCAGCTTGTGGATCGGGAGGGATACCGGGGAGCTGTTTTTT. This translates into CASSLWIGRDTGELFF. The rearrangement uses TRBV5-4 and TRBJ2-2; 8 bases match TRBD2. CDR1 is SGHNT, CDR2 YYREEE, per germline (reference sequence). The CDR3 contains 16 residues. V lost 1 base, J lost 5 bases, and 7 bases stayed unmatched.

The chain joins TRBV7-2 to TRBJ2-5; 8 bases agree with TRBD2. Trimming at V came to 5 bases and at J to 5 bases, leaving 7 bases not matched to a gene. Germline CDR1 SGHTA, CDR2 FQGNSA. This CDR3 has 14 amino acids. The CDR3 nucleotides are TGTGCCAGCAGCCCGAGCGGGAGTTGGGAGACCCAGTACTTC. Encoded protein: CASSPSGSWETQYF.

This clone was seen a handful of times. The J gene is TRBJ2-7, the V gene TRBV11-1; TRBD2 matches 13 bases. Looked up from germline, CDR1 is SGHAT and CDR2 is FQDESV (reference sequence). The CDR3 spans 15 residues. Trimming took 3 bases from V and 5 from J; bases not matched to a gene: 4. CDR3 region: CASSFGLAGVDEQYF. CDR3 DNA sequence: TGTGCCAGCAGCTTCGGACTAGCGGGAGTCGACGAGCAGTACTTC.

The rearrangement links TRBV29-1 to TRBJ2-7, with 10 nucleotides matching TRBD2. Germline CDR1 is SQVTM and CDR2 is ANQGSEA. The ends lost 5 bases at V and 0 bases at J; junction bases unmatched: 1. The CDR3 has 13 amino acids. CDR3 loop: CSVRLAGSYEQYF. Here the CDR3 DNA reads TGCAGCGTTCGACTAGCGGGCTCCTACGAGCAGTACTTC.

The chain has TRBV5-4 and TRBJ2-5, with 11 bases that match TRBD1. The V gene end was trimmed by 5 bases and the J gene end by 0 bases; junction bases not matched to a gene: 3. The CDR3 is made up of 15 amino acids. CDR1 is SGHNT, CDR2 YYREEE, per germline (reference sequence). The CDR3 region is CASRDRGQYQETQYF. In DNA, the CDR3 is TGTGCCAGCAGGGACAGGGGGCAGTACCAAGAGACCCAGTACTTC.